This record concerns one T cell receptor beta chain sequence. Its matching antigen is unknown. This sample is drawn from a study of T cells in Graves' hyperthyroidism and ophthalmopathy. Study-wide results and caveats: Clonotypes that were expanded in thyroid above 0.001 mostly appeared in blood too.

The PBMCs had their origin in 8.5 to 10 ml of fresh peripheral blood. Amplified TCR beta CDR3 regions came from RNA transcripts. HTBI primers were the set used in a first-round RT-PCR of the TCR CDR3. TCRdb recomputed calls from the multiplex PCR reads with MiXCR, one row per CDR3 protein. The table includes around 700,000 distinct CDR3 sequences, around 20% detected once. CDR1 is SEHNR and CDR2 is FQNEAQ in the germline V gene (reference sequence). The CDR3 loop spans 11 amino acids. Trimming shortened V by 5 bases and J by 15 bases, and 14 bases separated the two germline ends. V usage is TRBV7-9 and J usage is TRBJ2-1, with a possible D match to TRBD2 (6 bases). The source is a woman aged 45-59 years with Graves' hyperthyroidism that later progressed to Graves' ophthalmopathy. The material sequenced was blood. CDR3 protein: CASSHRGLLFF. DNA of the CDR3: TGTGCCAGCAGCCATAGGGGACTTCTGTTCTTC.